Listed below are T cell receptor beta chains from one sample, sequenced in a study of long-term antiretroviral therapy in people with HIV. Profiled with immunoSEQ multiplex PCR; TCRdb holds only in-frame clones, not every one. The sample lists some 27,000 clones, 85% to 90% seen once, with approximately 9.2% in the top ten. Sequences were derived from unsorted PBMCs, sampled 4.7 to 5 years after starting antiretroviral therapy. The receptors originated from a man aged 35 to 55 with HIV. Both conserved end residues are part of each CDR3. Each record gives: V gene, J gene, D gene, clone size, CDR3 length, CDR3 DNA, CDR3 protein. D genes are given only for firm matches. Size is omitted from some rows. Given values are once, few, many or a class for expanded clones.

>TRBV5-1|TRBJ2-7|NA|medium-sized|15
TGCGCCAGCAGCTTGGCTCAGGGGTCAATAGCCGAGCAGTACTTC
CASSLAQGSIAEQYF
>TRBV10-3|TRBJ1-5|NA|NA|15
TGTGCCATCAGTGGGGTTGGGGGAAGCAATCAGCCCCAGCATTTT
CAISGVGGSNQPQHF
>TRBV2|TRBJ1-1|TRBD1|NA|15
TGTGCCAGCAGTGCCCTGGACAGGGGCGATCCTGAAGCTTTCTTT
CASSALDRGDPEAFF
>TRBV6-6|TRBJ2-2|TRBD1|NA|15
TGTGCCACCCTAACCGGGACAGGGGTCACCGGGGAGCTGTTTTTT
CATLTGTGVTGELFF
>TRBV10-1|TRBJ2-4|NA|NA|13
TGCGCCAGCAGTGAGTCAGGGTTAGGCATTCAGTACTTC
CASSESGLGIQYF
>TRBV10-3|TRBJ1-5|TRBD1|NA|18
TGTGCCATCAGTGAGAGACAGGGTTTTACACGGGGCAATCAGCCCCAGCATTTT
CAISERQGFTRGNQPQHF
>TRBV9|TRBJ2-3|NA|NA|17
TGTGCCAGCAGCGTCACCCCACCGGGACGAGGGGTAGATACGCAGTATTTT
CASSVTPPGRGVDTQYF
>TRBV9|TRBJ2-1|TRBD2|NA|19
TGTGCCAGCAGCGTAGCCACGAGTGTTCCGGGACTAGGGTACAATGAGCAGTTCTTC
CASSVATSVPGLGYNEQFF
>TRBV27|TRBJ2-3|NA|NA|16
TGTGCCAGCAGTTCCCTCGGAGTAGGTGGCGCAGATACGCAGTATTTT
CASSSLGVGGADTQYF
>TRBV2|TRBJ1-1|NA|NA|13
TGTGCCCAACAAACCCTCGGGAACACTGAAGCTTTCTTT
CAQQTLGNTEAFF
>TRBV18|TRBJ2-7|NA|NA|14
TGTGCCAGCTCACCGGATTTTCGGGGCTACGAGCAGTACTTC
CASSPDFRGYEQYF
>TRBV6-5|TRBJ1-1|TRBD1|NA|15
TGTGCCAGCAGCCCCCTCACAGGGGTGAACACTGAAGCTTTCTTT
CASSPLTGVNTEAFF
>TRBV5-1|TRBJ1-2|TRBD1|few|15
TGCGCCAGCAGCTTGCCCGACAGGGGGCAGGGAGGCTACACCTTC
CASSLPDRGQGGYTF
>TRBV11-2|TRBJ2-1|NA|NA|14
TGTGCCAGCAGCCCCCGGGGGAATTACAATGAGCAGTTCTTC
CASSPRGNYNEQFF
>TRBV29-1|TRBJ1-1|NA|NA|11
TGCAGCGCAGAGGTGACTGTTGAAGCTTTCTTT
CSAEVTVEAFF
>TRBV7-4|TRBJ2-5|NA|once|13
TGTGCCAGCGTCACTATAGCGGTGGAGACCCAGTACTTC
CASVTIAVETQYF
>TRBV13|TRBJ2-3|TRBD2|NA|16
TGTGCCAGCAGCATAGCGGGGGCGAGTCCCACAGATACGCAGTATTTT
CASSIAGASPTDTQYF
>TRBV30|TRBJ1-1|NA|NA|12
TGTGCCTGGAGTCGGCGGAACACTGAAGCTTTCTTT
CAWSRRNTEAFF
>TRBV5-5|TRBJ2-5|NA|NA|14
TGTGCCAGCAGCCCGGGCGTGTTCCAAGAGACCCAGTACTTC
CASSPGVFQETQYF
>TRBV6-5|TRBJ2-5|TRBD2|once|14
TGTGCCAGCAACCCGGGACTAGCGGCAGAGACCCAGTACTTC
CASNPGLAAETQYF
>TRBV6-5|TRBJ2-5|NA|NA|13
TGTGCCAGCAGACCGGGACATAAAGAGACCCAGTACTTC
CASRPGHKETQYF
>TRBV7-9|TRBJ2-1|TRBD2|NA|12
TGTGCCAGCAGTCCGGGGGGACTCGAGGGGTTCTTC
CASSPGGLEGFF